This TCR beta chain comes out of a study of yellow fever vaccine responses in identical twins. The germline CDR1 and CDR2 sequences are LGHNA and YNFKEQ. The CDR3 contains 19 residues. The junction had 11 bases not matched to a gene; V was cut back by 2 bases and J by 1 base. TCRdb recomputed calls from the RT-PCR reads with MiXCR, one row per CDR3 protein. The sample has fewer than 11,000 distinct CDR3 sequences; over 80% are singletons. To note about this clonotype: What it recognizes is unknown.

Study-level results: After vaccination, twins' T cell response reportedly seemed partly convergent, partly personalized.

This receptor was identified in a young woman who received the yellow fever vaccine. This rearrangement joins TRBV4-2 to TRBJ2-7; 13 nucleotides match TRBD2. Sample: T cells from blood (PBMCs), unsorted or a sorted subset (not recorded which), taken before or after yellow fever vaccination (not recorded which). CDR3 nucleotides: TGTGCCAGCAGCCAATACGGACTAGCGGGAGAGGATCGGTCCTACGAGCAGTACTTC. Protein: CASSQYGLAGEDRSYEQYF.